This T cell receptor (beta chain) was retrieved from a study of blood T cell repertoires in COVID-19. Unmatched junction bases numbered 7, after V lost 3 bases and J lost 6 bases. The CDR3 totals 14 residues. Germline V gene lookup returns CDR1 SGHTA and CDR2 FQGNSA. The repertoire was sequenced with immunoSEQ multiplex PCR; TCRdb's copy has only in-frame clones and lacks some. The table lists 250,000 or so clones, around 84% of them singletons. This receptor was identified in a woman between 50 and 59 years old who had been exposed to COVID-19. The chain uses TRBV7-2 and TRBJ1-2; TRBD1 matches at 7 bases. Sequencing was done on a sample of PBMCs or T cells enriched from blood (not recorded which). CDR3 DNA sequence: TGTGCCAGCAGCTTCGGACAGGCAAGGCATGGCTACACCTTC. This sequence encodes CASSFGQARHGYTF.